These T cell receptor beta chains were read from a single sample in a study of identical twins. TCRdb reprocessed the 5' RACE reads with MiXCR, giving one entry per CDR3 protein. The table records 350,000 or so distinct CDR3 sequences, 9% to 10% of them present only once. The sequenced sample was naive T cells sorted from blood. The receptors derive from a woman aged 50 to 60 in good health. Both conserved end residues are part of each CDR3. The D gene is left open where the match is weak. Only part of the rows carry a size: once, few, many, or a class if the clone is expanded.

j_gene	abundance	d_gene	v_gene	CDR3aa	CDR3nt
TRBJ2-7	many	TRBD1	TRBV2	CASRRQGTYEQYF	TGTGCCAGCAGGCGACAGGGAACCTACGAGCAGTACTTC
TRBJ1-2	.	.	TRBV5-5	CASSLEGRGRRGYTF	TGTGCCAGCAGCTTGGAGGGACGGGGCCGTCGGGGCTACACCTTC
TRBJ2-3	.	TRBD1	TRBV9	CASSRDRPRGTDTQYF	TGTGCCAGCAGTAGGGACAGACCTCGTGGCACAGATACGCAGTATTTT
TRBJ1-2	many	.	TRBV29-1	CSVASGNYGYTF	TGCAGCGTTGCGTCAGGGAACTATGGCTACACCTTC
TRBJ2-1	.	TRBD2	TRBV20-1	CSARDVGTSLEQFF	TGCAGTGCTAGAGATGTAGGGACTAGTCTTGAGCAGTTCTTC
TRBJ2-7	many	.	TRBV4-1	CASSLPGVGYEQYF	TGCGCCAGCAGCCTCCCGGGTGTGGGCTACGAGCAGTACTTC
TRBJ2-3	few	.	TRBV5-1	CASSLERGGADTQYF	TGCGCCAGCAGCTTGGAACGGGGCGGGGCAGATACGCAGTATTTT
TRBJ2-5	many	.	TRBV5-1	CASSPSQGTLGETQYF	TGCGCCAGCAGCCCATCACAGGGAACTCTTGGGGAGACCCAGTACTTC
TRBJ1-1	many	TRBD1	TRBV11-2	CASSLDRIIGTEAFF	TGTGCCAGCAGCTTGGACAGGATAATAGGCACTGAAGCTTTCTTT
TRBJ2-5	.	.	TRBV12-3/TRBV12-4	CASSFGFSGETQYF	TGTGCCAGCAGTTTTGGGTTTTCGGGGGAGACCCAGTACTTC
TRBJ2-1	.	TRBD2	TRBV3-1	CASSHYASGSSYNEQFF	TGTGCCAGCAGCCATTACGCTAGCGGAAGCTCCTACAATGAGCAGTTCTTC
TRBJ2-7	.	.	TRBV5-1	CASSLDSCEQYF	TGCGCCAGCAGCCTGGACAGCTGCGAGCAGTACTTC
TRBJ2-1	many	TRBD2	TRBV5-1	CASSLAPSGRAYNEQFF	TGCGCCAGCAGCTTGGCGCCTAGCGGGAGGGCCTACAATGAGCAGTTCTTC
TRBJ1-1	.	TRBD1	TRBV29-1	CSALDRAGTEAFF	TGCAGCGCCCTGGACAGGGCGGGCACTGAAGCTTTCTTT
TRBJ2-7	.	TRBD2	TRBV4-1	CASSQGTSGSSYEQYF	TGCGCCAGCAGCCAAGGGACTAGCGGGAGCTCCTACGAGCAGTACTTC
TRBJ2-1	once	.	TRBV20-1	CSARDDGLGGFWEQFF	TGCAGTGCTAGAGATGACGGACTAGGGGGATTTTGGGAGCAGTTCTTC
TRBJ1-5	.	.	TRBV12-3/TRBV12-4	CASSFQGSQPQHF	TGTGCCAGCAGTTTCCAGGGATCTCAGCCCCAGCATTTT
TRBJ2-7	.	.	TRBV27	CASRSSLLRGEQYF	TGTGCCAGCAGGTCTAGCCTCCTTCGTGGCGAGCAGTACTTC
TRBJ2-3	few	.	TRBV5-6	CASRLRGGDTQYF	TGTGCCAGCAGGCTGAGAGGGGGAGATACGCAGTATTTT
TRBJ1-1	.	.	TRBV14	CASSQDTGEAFF	TGTGCCAGCAGCCAAGATACAGGGGAAGCTTTCTTT
TRBJ1-2	.	.	TRBV5-1	CASSLEAGNYGYTF	TGCGCCAGCAGCTTGGAGGCCGGTAACTATGGCTACACCTTC
TRBJ1-1	.	.	TRBV6-5	CASSYAQVNTEAFF	TGTGCCAGCAGTTACGCCCAGGTGAACACTGAAGCTTTCTTT
TRBJ2-7	few	.	TRBV7-2	CASSVQRSYEQYF	TGTGCCAGCAGCGTACAGCGCTCCTACGAGCAGTACTTC
TRBJ2-2	few	.	TRBV4-1	CASSPPGPTGELFF	TGCGCCAGCAGCCCCCCGGGGCCGACCGGGGAGCTGTTTTTT
TRBJ1-4	few	TRBD1	TRBV6-5	CASSSRTGNREKLFF	TGTGCCAGCAGTTCCAGGACAGGGAATCGGGAAAAACTGTTTTTT